The source of this TCR beta chain is a study of cytomegalovirus exposure and HLA in healthy donors. The CDR3 extends over 13 amino acids. CDR1 and CDR2 (germline): MNHNY, SVGAGI (reference sequence). Germline trimming cut 9 bases from V and 4 bases from J; bases unmatched to any gene: 4. Primers: 60 Vbeta forward and 13 Jbeta reverse. Clones were read by immunoSEQ multiplex PCR, and TCRdb kept only the in-frame ones, dropping some. Of about 120,000 clones listed, 60% to 85% are singletons. Study-wide findings and caveats: It was in a later analysis that TCR association rates were seen to vary by HLA locus, highest for DRB1 and lowest for HLA-C.

Remarks on this clone: The target antigen is unknown.

The chain has TRBV6-6 and TRBJ1-3; 9 bases fit TRBD1. Sequenced material: PBMCs. The receptor's source is a female donor in good health and CMV-seronegative. CDR3 in DNA: TGTGCCAGTGCCGGGACAGGGGGAAACACCATATATTTT. Translating gives CASAGTGGNTIYF.